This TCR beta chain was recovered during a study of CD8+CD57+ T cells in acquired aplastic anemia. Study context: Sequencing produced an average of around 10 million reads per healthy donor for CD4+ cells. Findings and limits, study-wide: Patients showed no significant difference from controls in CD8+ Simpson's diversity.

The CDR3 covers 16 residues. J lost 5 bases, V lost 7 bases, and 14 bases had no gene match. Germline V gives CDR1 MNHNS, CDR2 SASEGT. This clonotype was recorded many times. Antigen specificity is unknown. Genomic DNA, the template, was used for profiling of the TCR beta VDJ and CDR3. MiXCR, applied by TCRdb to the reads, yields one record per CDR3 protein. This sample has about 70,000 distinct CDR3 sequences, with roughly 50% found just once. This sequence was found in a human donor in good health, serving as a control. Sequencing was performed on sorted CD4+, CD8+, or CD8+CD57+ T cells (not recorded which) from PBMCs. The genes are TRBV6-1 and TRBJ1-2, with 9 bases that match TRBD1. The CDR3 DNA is TGTGCCAGCACCCCCCGGGACAGGGACCCCCTATATGGCTACACCTTC. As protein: CASTPRDRDPLYGYTF.